The entry that follows covers one T cell receptor (beta chain) sequence. This record comes from a study of blood T cell repertoires in COVID-19. CDR3 length equals 13 residues. With 4 bases removed from V and 7 bases from J, the gap between germline ends came to 10 bases. Germline V gene lookup returns CDR1 MDHEN and CDR2 SYDVKM. Method: immunoSEQ multiplex PCR; TCRdb's copy keeps in-frame clones and lacks some. Of 15,000 to 20,000 clones in the sample, 90% to 95% were seen once. The sequencing sample was made of peripheral blood. The source is a human donor in a cohort sampled during active COVID-19. The chain employs TRBV28 and TRBJ1-4; possibly TRBD1 for D (5 bases). CDR3 nucleotides: TGTGCCAGCAGTTCGGGACTAGGTGAAAAACTGTTTTTT. Translation: CASSSGLGEKLFF. Using reference TRBV28 and TRBJ1-4 for the parts outside the CDR3, the full variable domain is DVKVTQSSRYLVKRTGEKVFLECVQDMDHENMFWYRQDPGLGLRLIYFSYDVKMKEKGDIPEGYSVSREKKERFSLILESASTNQTSMYLCASSSGLGEKLFFGSGTQLSVL.